A selection of T cell receptor beta chains follows, all from one sample in a study of blood T cell repertoires in COVID-19. TCRdb's table, derived via immunoSEQ multiplex PCR, lists solely in-frame clones and lacks some. The sample holds approximately 670,000 clones, over 80% seen once. The sequenced material came from peripheral blood. The receptors originated from a woman aged 18-30 years with acute or convalescent COVID-19. Each CDR3 is given with its conserved first and last residue. The D gene is left open where the match is weak. The size entry is marked missing in some rows and otherwise reads once, few, many or a size class.

>TRBJ2-7|TRBV18|.|.
CASSLLTGPAGSKSYEQYF
TGTGCCAGCTCACTCCTGACAGGTCCGGCCGGGTCGAAATCCTACGAGCAGTACTTC
>TRBJ1-5|TRBV19|.|once
CASRGRRQNQPQHF
TGTGCCAGTAGGGGGAGGAGGCAGAATCAGCCCCAGCATTTT
>TRBJ1-1|TRBV2|TRBD1|once
CASRARQGLNTEAFF
TGTGCCAGCAGAGCACGACAGGGCCTAAACACTGAAGCTTTCTTT
>TRBJ1-6|TRBV10-3|TRBD1|.
CAISEQGEVNSPLHF
TGTGCCATCAGTGAACAGGGGGAGGTTAATTCACCCCTCCACTTT
>TRBJ1-1|TRBV6-2/TRBV6-3|.|.
CASSYPHGLNTEAFF
TGTGCCAGCAGTTACCCCCATGGCTTAAACACTGAAGCTTTCTTT
>TRBJ2-3|TRBV6-5|.|.
CASSYTAGRDTQYF
TGTGCCAGCAGTTACACGGCTGGCAGGGATACGCAGTATTTT
>TRBJ2-2|TRBV2|TRBD2|.
CASNQRGVGGELFF
TGTGCCAGCAATCAGCGGGGGGTCGGAGGGGAGCTGTTTTTT
>TRBJ1-2|TRBV6-5|TRBD1|once
CASKEGQGAYGYTF
TGTGCCAGCAAGGAAGGACAGGGCGCCTATGGCTACACCTTC
>TRBJ1-2|TRBV10-3|TRBD1|.
CAISATGGAGYTF
TGTGCCATCAGCGCAACAGGGGGCGCGGGCTACACCTTC
>TRBJ1-2|TRBV27|.|.
CASSLSGGSSLLRNGYTF
TGTGCCAGCAGTTTATCTGGGGGGTCATCCCTCCTTAGGAATGGCTACACCTTC
>TRBJ1-2|TRBV9|TRBD1|.
CASSGWTGGYTF
TGTGCCAGCAGCGGATGGACAGGAGGCTACACCTTC
>TRBJ2-3|TRBV28|TRBD2|.
CASSTSGVTDTQYF
TGTGCCAGCAGTACTAGCGGGGTCACAGATACGCAGTATTTT
>TRBJ1-1|TRBV7-2|TRBD1|.
CASRLTGEAFF
TGTGCCAGCAGGCTGACAGGGGAAGCTTTCTTT
>TRBJ2-7|TRBV6-5|TRBD2|few
CASSAGTSDTYEQYF
TGTGCCAGCAGCGCCGGGACTAGCGACACCTACGAGCAGTACTTC
>TRBJ2-7|TRBV9|TRBD2|.
CASSERGSSYEQYF
TGTGCCAGCAGCGAGCGGGGGAGCTCCTACGAGCAGTACTTC
>TRBJ1-2|TRBV2|TRBD1|.
CAPRQGNYGYTF
TGTGCCCCAAGACAGGGGAACTATGGCTACACCTTC
>TRBJ1-1|TRBV5-6|.|.
CASSLLIRGGGTEAFF
TGTGCCAGCAGCTTGCTGATAAGGGGAGGGGGCACTGAAGCTTTCTTT
>TRBJ2-7|TRBV5-5|TRBD2|.
CASSWGRGLAGGPYEQYF
TGTGCCAGCAGCTGGGGCCGTGGACTAGCGGGGGGGCCCTACGAGCAGTACTTC
>TRBJ2-7|TRBV19|TRBD2|.
CASSLGLAGPYEQYF
TGTGCCAGTAGCCTGGGACTAGCGGGACCCTACGAGCAGTACTTC
>TRBJ1-1|TRBV28|TRBD1|.
CASSSTGTANTEAFF
TGTGCCAGCAGTTCCACCGGGACAGCTAACACTGAAGCTTTCTTT
>TRBJ1-4|TRBV12-5|TRBD1|.
CASGLMGQANEKLFF
TGTGCTAGTGGTCTCATGGGACAGGCTAATGAAAAACTGTTTTTT
>TRBJ2-7|TRBV27|.|.
CASSLAGRMNYEQYF
TGTGCCAGCAGTTTAGCGGGACGGATGAACTACGAGCAGTACTTC
>TRBJ2-7|TRBV19|.|.
CASTSRDYEQYF
TGTGCCAGTACCTCCCGGGACTACGAGCAGTACTTC
>TRBJ1-1|TRBV6-5|TRBD1|.
CASSYDRVGPEAFF
TGTGCCAGCAGTTACGACAGGGTGGGTCCCGAAGCTTTCTTT
>TRBJ1-4|TRBV2|.|.
CASILTGRTNEKLFF
TGTGCCAGCATTCTAACAGGTAGAACGAATGAAAAACTGTTTTTT
>TRBJ1-5|TRBV2|.|.
CASSKQSNQPQHF
TGTGCCAGCAGTAAACAGAGCAATCAGCCCCAGCATTTT
>TRBJ2-7|TRBV13|.|.
CASRTDSLSYEQYF
TGTGCCAGCCGTACGGACAGCCTCTCCTACGAGCAGTACTTC
>TRBJ1-5|TRBV6-2/TRBV6-3|.|few
CASSPGLEVQPQHF
TGTGCCAGCAGTCCAGGGCTTGAAGTACAGCCCCAGCATTTT
>TRBJ1-5|TRBV6-5|TRBD1|once
CASGDRGVYQPQHF
TGTGCCAGCGGGGACAGGGGGGTTTATCAGCCCCAGCATTTT
>TRBJ1-2|TRBV6-1|.|.
CASSEGGWANYGYTF
TGTGCCAGCAGTGAGGGGGGGTGGGCTAACTATGGCTACACCTTC
>TRBJ2-7|TRBV5-4|.|.
CASGAGTPYEQYF
TGTGCCAGCGGGGCCGGGACTCCCTACGAGCAGTACTTC
>TRBJ1-6|TRBV19|.|.
CASSPTGPNSPLHF
TGTGCCAGTAGTCCCACAGGACCTAATTCACCCCTCCACTTT
>TRBJ1-2|TRBV3-1/TRBV3-2|.|.
CASSQLSKGHYGYTF
TGTGCCAGCAGCCAGCTGAGTAAGGGGCACTATGGCTACACCTTC
>TRBJ1-1|TRBV24-1|TRBD1|once
CATSDLGGGQGAFF
TGTGCCACCAGTGATTTGGGGGGGGGACAGGGAGCTTTCTTT
>TRBJ2-2|TRBV30|.|.
CAWTHRGSGFYTGELFF
TGTGCCTGGACTCATCGAGGATCAGGGTTTTACACCGGGGAGCTGTTTTTT
>TRBJ1-1|TRBV6-6|.|once
CASRLGGGTEAFF
TGTGCCAGCAGATTAGGGGGTGGCACTGAAGCTTTCTTT
>TRBJ1-4|TRBV4-2|TRBD1|few
CASSQEIPGTGNEKLFF
TGTGCCAGCAGCCAAGAGATACCCGGGACAGGAAATGAAAAACTGTTTTTT